This T cell receptor (beta chain) was sequenced in a study of graft-versus-host responses after intestinal transplantation. Study-wide background: Recipients across the board were started on anti-thymocyte globulin induction, then kept on tacrolimus and steroids for around 3 years. Overall study findings and caveats: Recipient marrow held GvH clones, some first seen in ileum or blood. Early post-transplant HvG declines showed an association with peak circulating GvH clone levels.

V was cut by 0 bases and J by 5 bases, with 7 bases left in between. This CDR3 contains 13 residues. From germline, CDR1 is ENHRY and CDR2 SYGVKD. Profiling relied on immunoSEQ multiplex PCR, and the TCRdb table lists in-frame clones only, not all of them. This sample has some 84,000 clones, with around 80% found just once. Concerning this clone itself: No antigen is known for it.

This clonotype was sampled from a human donor who received an intestinal transplant. The chain uses TRBV10-3 and TRBJ2-5; D gene ambiguous. This material consisted of unstimulated CD4+ T cells sorted from spleen or lymph node cells, taken before intestinal transplant. CDR3 region: CAISESTRETQYF. CDR3 DNA: TGTGCCATCAGTGAGTCGACTCGGGAGACCCAGTACTTC.